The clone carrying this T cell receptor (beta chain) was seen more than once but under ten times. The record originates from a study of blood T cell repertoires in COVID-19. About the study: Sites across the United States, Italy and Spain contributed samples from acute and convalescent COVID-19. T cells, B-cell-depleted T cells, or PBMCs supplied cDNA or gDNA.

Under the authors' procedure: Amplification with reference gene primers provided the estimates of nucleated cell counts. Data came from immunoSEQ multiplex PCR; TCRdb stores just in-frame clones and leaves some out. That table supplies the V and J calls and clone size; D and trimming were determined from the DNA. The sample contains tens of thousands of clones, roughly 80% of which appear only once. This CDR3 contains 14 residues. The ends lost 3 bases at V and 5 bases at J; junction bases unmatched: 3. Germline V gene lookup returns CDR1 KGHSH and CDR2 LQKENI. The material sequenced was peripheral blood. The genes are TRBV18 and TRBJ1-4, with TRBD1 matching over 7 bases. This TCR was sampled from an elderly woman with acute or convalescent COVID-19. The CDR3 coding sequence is TGTGCCAGCTCACCGGGACAGAGAAATGAAAAACTGTTTTTT. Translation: CASSPGQRNEKLFF.